This T cell receptor beta chain was identified during a study of response to subunit inactivated influenza vaccine. Study-level findings and limits: The authors suggested that every seasonal influenza vaccination recruits few new T cells.

A note on this clonotype: Antigen specificity is unknown.

TCRdb ran MiXCR on the RT-PCR reads and lists one entry per CDR3 protein. The sample carries roughly 160,000 distinct CDR3 sequences, about 11% recorded once. The ends were cut back, 9 bases at V and 6 bases at J, with 15 bases in the middle. Germline CDR1 reads MDHEN; CDR2 reads SYDVKM. CDR3 length equals 12 residues. The J gene is TRBJ2-7, the V gene TRBV28; possible D gene TRBD2, 5 bases. This sequence originates from a man aged 45-65 years who received an inactivated influenza vaccine. The sample was non-naive T cells sorted from PBMCs, taken 45 days after vaccination. This CDR3 is CASRLAIGEQYF. Written as DNA, the CDR3 is TGTGCCAGTCGTCTAGCAATCGGCGAGCAGTACTTC.